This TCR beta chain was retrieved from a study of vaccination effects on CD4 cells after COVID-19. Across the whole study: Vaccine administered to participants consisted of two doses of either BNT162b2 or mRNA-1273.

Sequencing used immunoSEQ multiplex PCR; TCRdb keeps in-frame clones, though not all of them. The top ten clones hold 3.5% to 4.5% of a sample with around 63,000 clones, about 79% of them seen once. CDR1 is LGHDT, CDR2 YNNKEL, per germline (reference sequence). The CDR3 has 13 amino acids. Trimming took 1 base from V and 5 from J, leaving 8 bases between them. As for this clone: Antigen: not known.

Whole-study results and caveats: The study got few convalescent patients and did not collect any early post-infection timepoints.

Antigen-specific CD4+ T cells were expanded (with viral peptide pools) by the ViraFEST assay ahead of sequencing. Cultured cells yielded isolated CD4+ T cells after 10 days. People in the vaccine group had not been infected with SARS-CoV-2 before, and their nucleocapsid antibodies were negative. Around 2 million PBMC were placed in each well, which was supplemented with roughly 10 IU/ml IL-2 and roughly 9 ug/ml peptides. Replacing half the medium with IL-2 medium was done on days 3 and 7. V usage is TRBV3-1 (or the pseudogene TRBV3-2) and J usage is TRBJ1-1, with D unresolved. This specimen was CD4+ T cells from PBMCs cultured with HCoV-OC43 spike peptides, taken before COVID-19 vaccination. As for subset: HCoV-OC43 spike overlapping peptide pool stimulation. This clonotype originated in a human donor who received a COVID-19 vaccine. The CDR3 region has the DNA TGTGCCAGCAGCCAAGGAGGTCGGACTGAAGCTTTCTTT. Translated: CASSQGGRTEAFF.